The clone carrying this T cell receptor beta chain occurred a few times. The V end lost 3 bases, the J end lost 6 bases, and 21 bases lay between the germline ends. CDR3 length equals 17 residues. Germline V gene data show CDR1 as ENHRY and CDR2 as SYGVKD. The source of the sample is a study of T cells in Graves' hyperthyroidism and ophthalmopathy. RNA transcripts gave rise to amplified TCR beta CDR3 regions. RT-PCR in the first round (using the HTBI primer set) targeted the TCR CDR3. Each CDR3 protein is one row after TCRdb ran MiXCR on the multiplex PCR reads. The sample yields around 720,000 distinct CDR3 sequences, roughly a third seen once.

The clonotype originates from a woman in her thirties or forties with Graves' hyperthyroidism. Source material: blood. The chain uses TRBV10-3 and TRBJ1-5; D unresolved. CDR3 residues: CAISEARSVGQGQPQHF. The CDR3, as DNA: TGTGCCATCAGTGAAGCTCGATCAGTAGGGCAAGGTCAGCCCCAGCATTTT.